This entry lists 28 T cell receptor beta chains sequenced from one sample in a study of CD8 T cells in ankylosing spondylitis (dated by TCRdb to about 2017). The paper as a whole reports these results and caveats: Blood from ankylosing spondylitis patients appeared to be characterized by a TCR beta motif composed of eight highly homologous amino acid variants.

Receptor amplification or capture employed 5' RACE. The listed sequencing device is Illumina HiSeq 2500. TCRdb reprocessed the public reads (quality trimming at Q25 with fastp, clone calling with MiXCR) and kept in-frame beta chains. Records with the same CDR3 protein are collapsed into one entry carrying the most frequent genes and DNA. For this sample there are around 890,000 distinct CDR3 sequences; approximately 12% appear just once. The biggest ten clones account for roughly 0.51% of the sample. Their antigen targets remain unknown. Input material: blood, either unsorted or a sorted T cell fraction (not recorded which). The receptors come from a male donor with ankylosing spondylitis.

This clonotype was recorded many times. The chain combines TRBV5-1 with TRBJ2-5, with D tentatively TRBD2 (6 bases). The CDR3 totals 15 residues. Between the trimmed V and J ends, which lost 4 bases and 5 bases, there was a span of 18 bases. Germline CDR1 reads SGHRS; CDR2 reads YFSETQ. CDR3 sequence: CASSPLGGDRETQYF. CDR3 sequence (DNA): TGCGCCAGCAGCCCACTAGGCGGGGATAGGGAGACCCAGTACTTC.

This chain links TRBV18 with TRBJ1-1, with 8 bases that match TRBD1. Losses at the gene ends were 0 bases for V and 5 bases for J; bases not matched to a gene: 2. Germline V CDR1 and CDR2: KGHSH, LQKENI. This CDR3 region has 14 residues. The CDR3 region has the DNA TGTGCCAGCTCACCACCGGGACAGGAGACTGAAGCTTTCTTT. Translated: CASSPPGQETEAFF.

This clonotype turned up a few times. The DNA for the CDR3 is TGCGCCAGCAGCTTGTCCCGACAGTACAATGAGCAGTTCTTC. It codes for CASSLSRQYNEQFF. The chain joins TRBV5-1 to TRBJ2-1, with D possibly being TRBD1 (5 bases). CDR1 SGHRS and CDR2 YFSETQ come from the germline V gene. V lost 1 base and J lost 4, with 9 bases in between. The CDR3 has 14 amino acids.

The J gene is TRBJ1-4, the V gene TRBV7-8, with 7 nucleotides matching TRBD1. V lost 4 bases to trimming and J lost 1 base; unmatched junction nucleotides: 6. The germline V gene has CDR1 SGHVS and CDR2 FQNEAQ. The CDR3 runs to 16 residues. The CDR3 is CASSSSTGLTNEKLFF. CDR3 in DNA: TGTGCCAGCAGCTCCTCGACAGGGCTAACTAATGAAAAACTGTTTTTT.

The CDR3 here is CASSQQGASPLHF. As DNA, the CDR3 is TGTGCCAGCAGCCAACAGGGGGCTTCACCCCTCCACTTT. The rearrangement joins TRBV6-1 to TRBJ1-6, with TRBD1 matching 9 bases. The CDR3 runs 13 residues. Germline trimming cut 6 bases from V and 9 bases from J; bases unmatched to any gene: 3. The germline CDR1 and CDR2 sequences are MNHNS and SASEGT.

This clonotype was counted ten times or more. The J gene is TRBJ2-7, the V gene TRBV9; D not resolved. The germline CDR1 and CDR2 sequences are SGDLS and YYNGEE. This CDR3 comprises 13 residues. V was shortened by 0 bases and J by 3 bases, with 7 bases between the two germline ends. For the CDR3, the DNA is TGTGCCAGCAGCGTAGGACCGTTCTACGAGCAGTACTTC. It specifies CASSVGPFYEQYF.

This clonotype appeared many times. V usage is TRBV29-1 and J usage is TRBJ2-5; D call uncertain. Germline V gives CDR1 SQVTM, CDR2 ANQGSEA. The CDR3 length is 11 residues. V shed 4 bases and J shed 5 bases, with 8 bases lying between them. The CDR3 DNA is TGCAGCGTTGGGGCCAGGGAGACCCAGTACTTC. Residues: CSVGARETQYF.

This clonotype has ten or more counts. The chain is built from TRBV7-2 and TRBJ2-7, with 13 bases aligning to TRBD2. V was clipped by 4 bases and J by 2 bases; unmatched bases: 2. The CDR3 length is 15 residues. CDR1 is SGHTA and CDR2 is FQGNSA in the germline V gene. The CDR3 nucleotides read TGTGCCAGCAGCTCAGGACTAGCGGGGGCCTACGAGCAGTACTTC. Its translation: CASSSGLAGAYEQYF.

This clonotype was recorded a few times. The chain carries TRBV6-1 and TRBJ1-1; no clear D. The CDR3 covers 15 residues. In germline, CDR1 is MNHNS, CDR2 SASEGT. Deletions cut 5 bases from V and 7 bases from J, with 20 bases between. In DNA form, the CDR3 reads TGTGCCAGCAGTAGGTCGGCAGTCGATTGGGGTGAAGCTTTCTTT. Its protein is CASSRSAVDWGEAFF.

This chain uses TRBV7-2 with TRBJ1-2; 9 bases align to TRBD1. Germline loops: CDR1 SGHTA, CDR2 FQGNSA. The CDR3 consists of 14 residues. After removal of 5 bases from V and 7 bases from J, the junction contained 8 bases not matched to a gene. In DNA form, the CDR3 reads TGTGCCAGCAGCCAAACCGGGACAGGGTTTGGCTACACCTTC. Translated: CASSQTGTGFGYTF.

V usage is TRBV7-3 and J usage is TRBJ2-2; D not resolved. The V gene lost 0 bases and the J gene lost 0 bases, with 8 bases spanning the gap. This CDR3 contains 16 residues. Germline V gene sequence: CDR1 SGHTA, CDR2 FQGTGA. CDR3 residues: CASSLTYASNTGELFF. CDR3 nucleotide sequence: TGTGCCAGCAGCTTAACCTACGCCTCGAACACCGGGGAGCTGTTTTTT.

The V and J genes are TRBV5-1 and TRBJ1-1, with 7 bases fitting TRBD1. Germline loops: CDR1 SGHRS, CDR2 YFSETQ. The CDR3 runs to 14 residues. With V trimmed by 7 bases and J by 1 base, 7 bases remained unmatched. The CDR3 loop reads CASGGTAPNTEAFF. Written as DNA, the CDR3 is TGCGCCAGCGGGGGGACAGCCCCGAACACTGAAGCTTTCTTT.

The chain recombines TRBV3-1 with TRBJ2-7; 10 bases are shared with TRBD1. V shed 6 bases and J 2 bases; nucleotides not matched to a gene: 7. The V gene's germline CDR1 is LGHDT and CDR2 YNNKEL (reference sequence). CDR3 length: 15 amino acids. The DNA of the CDR3 is TGTGCCAGCAGATCCCGGGACAGGGGACCCTACGAGCAGTACTTC. It is translated as CASRSRDRGPYEQYF.

The chain recombines TRBV10-3 with TRBJ2-7, with 7 bases aligning to TRBD2. V shed 7 bases, J shed 2 bases, and the junction held 8 bases outside the gene matches. This CDR3 spans 14 amino acids. CDR1 is ENHRY and CDR2 is SYGVKD in the germline V gene. The chain's CDR3 is CAINTLGGTYEQYF. In nucleotides, the CDR3 is TGTGCCATCAACACTTTGGGGGGGACCTACGAGCAGTACTTC.

This clonotype has at least ten counts. The rearrangement joins TRBV21-1 to TRBJ2-7; the table's D call, TRBD2, has no DNA check behind it. TRBV21-1 is annotated as a pseudogene. The CDR3 has 18 amino acids. The CDR3: CASSKEPRTSGSLYEQYF. CDR3 nucleotides: TGTGCCAGCAGCAAAGAACCCCGGACTAGCGGGAGCCTTTACGAGCAGTACTTC.

This clonotype was picked up a small number of times. CDR3 loop: CASSLEGRGLRTEAFF. DNA of the CDR3: TGCGCCAGCAGCTTGGAGGGCAGGGGGCTTCGTACTGAAGCTTTCTTT. J is TRBJ1-1 and V is TRBV5-1, with 8 bases identical to TRBD1. The ends lost 0 bases at V and 5 bases at J; junction bases unmatched: 9. This CDR3 has 16 amino acids. The germline V gene encodes CDR1 SGHRS and CDR2 YFSETQ.

V is TRBV9 and J is TRBJ1-1, with D perhaps TRBD1 (5 bases). The V gene's germline CDR1 is SGDLS and CDR2 YYNGEE. The CDR3 has 15 residues. Trimming removed 3 bases at V and 5 bases at J, with 17 bases between. The CDR3 sequence: CASSAKTGRGTEAFF. Here the CDR3 DNA reads TGTGCCAGCAGCGCAAAGACGGGACGAGGGACTGAAGCTTTCTTT.

This clonotype was observed a handful of times. The chain combines TRBV29-1 with TRBJ1-5; D possibly corresponds to TRBD1 (5 bases). V lost 7 bases and J 2 bases, leaving 15 bases between the germline ends. This CDR3 region has 14 residues. Germline V lookup: CDR1 SQVTM, CDR2 ANQGSEA. In nucleotides, the CDR3 is TGCAGCGCTGGGGACTCCCTGGGCAATCAGCCCCAGCATTTT. It encodes CSAGDSLGNQPQHF.

The chain joins TRBV20-1 to TRBJ1-1; the D is unclear. V lost 0 bases to trimming and J lost 3 bases, with 20 bases between them. The CDR3 runs 17 residues. Germline loops: CDR1 DFQATT, CDR2 SNEGSKA (reference sequence). In DNA form, the CDR3 reads TGCAGTGCTAGAGACCTGAGGGCAGTAGGTCCCTACACTGAAGCTTTCTTT. It encodes CSARDLRAVGPYTEAFF.

V and J are TRBV10-3 and TRBJ1-2; D may be TRBD1 (6 bases). CDR1 ENHRY and CDR2 SYGVKD come from the germline V gene. V lost 3 bases and J lost 3, with 17 bases in between. This CDR3 has 16 amino acids. The CDR3: CAISETQSGVDYGYTF. DNA for the CDR3: TGTGCCATCAGTGAAACTCAGTCAGGGGTGGACTATGGCTACACCTTC.

This clonotype has only a few counts. V gene TRBV28 combines with J gene TRBJ1-2, with D perhaps matching TRBD1 (5 bases). V was shortened by 5 bases and J by 1 base, with 17 bases between the two germline ends. The CDR3 is made up of 16 amino acids. Germline V gene lookup returns CDR1 MDHEN and CDR2 SYDVKM. CDR3 nucleotide sequence: TGTGCCAGCAGTGGTTATATGTTGGGACTTAACTATGGCTACACCTTC. The encoded protein is CASSGYMLGLNYGYTF.

J is TRBJ1-4 and V is TRBV20-1; 8 bases are a match to TRBD1. The CDR3 runs 14 residues. Looked up from germline, CDR1 is DFQATT and CDR2 is SNEGSKA (reference sequence). J was trimmed by 7 bases and V by 4 bases; bases with no gene match: 8. This CDR3 is CSATKDRVGEKLFF. CDR3 sequence (DNA): TGCAGTGCTACTAAGGACAGGGTGGGTGAAAAACTGTTTTTT.

This clonotype has a handful of counts. V and J are TRBV6-5 and TRBJ1-2; the match to TRBD1 covers 11 bases. The CDR3 runs to 15 residues. Looked up from germline, CDR1 is MNHEY and CDR2 is SVGAGI. The J segment lost 6 bases and the V segment lost 5 bases, leaving 8 bases of the junction unmatched. The CDR3, as DNA: TGTGCCAGCAGTCACCGGGACAGGGGGAGTGATGGCTACACCTTC. As protein: CASSHRDRGSDGYTF.

In this sample, this clonotype turned up a few times. CDR3 DNA: TGTGCCAGCAGCTCAAGTGGGGGGTGGAGCACCGGGGAGCTGTTTTTT. It yields the protein CASSSSGGWSTGELFF. The V call is TRBV7-2, the J call TRBJ2-2, with a weak D call TRBD2 (6 bases). The ends were cut back, 4 bases at V and 4 bases at J, with 16 bases in the middle. Germline V gene data show CDR1 as SGHTA and CDR2 as FQGNSA. The CDR3 has 16 amino acids.

The gene calls are TRBV7-2 and TRBJ2-7; a weak D match, TRBD2 (5 bases). This CDR3 is 14 amino acids long. CDR1 is SGHTA, CDR2 FQGNSA, per germline. V was cut by 1 base and J by 6 bases, with 13 bases left in between. The CDR3 is CASSLVGVPGEQYF. The CDR3 DNA is TGTGCCAGCAGCTTAGTCGGGGTTCCCGGCGAGCAGTACTTC.

The chain carries TRBV29-1 and TRBJ1-2; D is undetermined. Germline values: CDR1 SQVTM, CDR2 ANQGSEA. Trimming took off 4 bases at V and 6 bases at J, with 12 bases between the two ends. CDR3 size: 12 residues. For the CDR3, the DNA is TGCAGCGTTGCCTTGGTTCCGGATGGCTACACCTTC. Protein: CSVALVPDGYTF.

This clonotype was detected a few times. The rearrangement uses TRBV7-2 and TRBJ1-2; D ambiguous. The V gene lost 4 bases and the J gene lost 9 bases, with 21 bases spanning the gap. CDR1 and CDR2 from the germline V gene are SGHTA and FQGNSA. The CDR3 totals 15 residues. This CDR3 reads CASSSTPGLTDRYTF. CDR3 coding DNA: TGTGCCAGCAGCTCTACCCCGGGCCTTACCGACCGCTACACCTTC.

V and J are TRBV4-1 and TRBJ1-1, with D uncertain. CDR1 is MGHRA and CDR2 is YSYEKL in the germline V gene. CDR3 length equals 14 residues. V was cut by 1 base and J by 3 bases, with 9 bases left in between. The CDR3 DNA is TGCGCCAGCAGCCAAGGCAGGACCGACACTGAAGCTTTCTTT. It specifies CASSQGRTDTEAFF.